This T cell receptor (beta chain) came from a study of blood T cell repertoires in COVID-19. Per germline, CDR1 LGHNA and CDR2 YNFKEQ. This CDR3 has 19 amino acids. V dropped 1 base and J dropped 2; count of bases not matched to a gene: 12. Sequencing used immunoSEQ multiplex PCR; TCRdb keeps in-frame clones, though not all of them. The top ten hold roughly 14% of the sample, which has some 140,000 clones, more than 65% seen once. The sample was peripheral blood. This chain joins TRBV4-2 and TRBJ2-3, with TRBD2 identical over 10 bases. The TCR originated in a man older than 75 with acute or convalescent COVID-19. CDR3 DNA: TGTGCCAGCAGCCAAGTCTTAATAGCGGGGGGTTCTCACACAGATACGCAGTATTTT. It translates to CASSQVLIAGGSHTDTQYF.